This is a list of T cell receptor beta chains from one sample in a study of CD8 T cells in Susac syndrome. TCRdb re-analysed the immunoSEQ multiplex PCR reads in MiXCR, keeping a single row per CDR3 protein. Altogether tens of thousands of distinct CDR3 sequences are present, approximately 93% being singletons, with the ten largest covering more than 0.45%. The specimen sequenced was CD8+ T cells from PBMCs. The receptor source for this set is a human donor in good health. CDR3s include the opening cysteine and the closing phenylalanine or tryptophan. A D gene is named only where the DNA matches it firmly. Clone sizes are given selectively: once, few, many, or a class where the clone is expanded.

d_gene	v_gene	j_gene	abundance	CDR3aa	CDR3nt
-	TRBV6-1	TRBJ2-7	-	CASSEARHITEQYF	TGTGCCAGCAGTGAAGCGCGTCACATCACCGAGCAGTACTTC
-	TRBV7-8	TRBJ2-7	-	CASSPDPYYEQYF	TGTGCCAGCAGCCCTGACCCCTACTACGAGCAGTACTTC
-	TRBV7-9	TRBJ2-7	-	CASSLPSSYEQYF	TGTGCCAGCAGCTTACCTAGCTCCTACGAGCAGTACTTC
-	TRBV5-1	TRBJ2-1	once	CASSHQSFEEQFF	TGCGCCAGCAGCCATCAGTCATTTGAAGAGCAGTTCTTC
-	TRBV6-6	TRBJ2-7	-	CASSSGTRYEQYF	TGTGCCAGCAGTTCCGGGACTCGCTACGAGCAGTACTTC
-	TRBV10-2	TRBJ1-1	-	CASSVATWEAFF	TGCGCCAGCAGTGTAGCGACTTGGGAAGCTTTCTTT
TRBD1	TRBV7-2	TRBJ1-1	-	CASSLGTGGGNTEAFF	TGTGCCAGCAGCTTAGGGACAGGGGGAGGGAACACTGAAGCTTTCTTT
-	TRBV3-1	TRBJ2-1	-	CASSHDLSSYNEQFF	TGTGCCAGCAGCCATGACCTAAGCTCCTACAATGAGCAGTTCTTC
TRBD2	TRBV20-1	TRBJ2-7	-	CSARVTSGTYEQYF	TGCAGTGCTAGGGTTACTAGCGGGACATACGAGCAGTACTTC
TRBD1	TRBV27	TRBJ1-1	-	CASSPGGPGAFF	TGTGCCAGCAGTCCAGGGGGCCCGGGAGCTTTCTTT
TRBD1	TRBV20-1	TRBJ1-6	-	CSATGTGYRIIVDSPLHF	TGCAGTGCTACCGGGACAGGGTATCGCATCATCGTGGATTCACCCCTCCACTTT
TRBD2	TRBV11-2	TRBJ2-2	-	CASSSRGLAGGAGELFF	TGTGCCAGCAGTTCCCGAGGGCTAGCGGGGGGGGCCGGGGAGCTGTTTTTT
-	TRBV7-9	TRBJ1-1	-	CASSLLGTEAFF	TGTGCCAGCAGCTTATTGGGAACTGAAGCTTTCTTT
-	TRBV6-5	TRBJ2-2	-	CASTLTGWNTGELFF	TGTGCCAGCACTCTGACAGGCTGGAACACCGGGGAGCTGTTTTTT
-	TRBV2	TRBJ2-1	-	CASSQPGPSINEQFF	TGTGCCAGCAGTCAACCGGGACCGAGTATCAATGAGCAGTTCTTC
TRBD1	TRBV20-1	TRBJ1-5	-	CSAPGQTSNQPQHF	TGCAGTGCACCGGGACAGACTAGCAATCAGCCCCAGCATTTT
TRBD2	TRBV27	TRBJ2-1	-	CASTLGLAGDNEQFF	TGTGCCAGCACCCTAGGACTAGCGGGAGACAATGAGCAGTTCTTC
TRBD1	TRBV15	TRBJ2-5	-	CATSARQGTFQETQYF	TGTGCCACCAGCGCAAGACAGGGGACCTTCCAAGAGACCCAGTACTTC
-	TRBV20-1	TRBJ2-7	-	CSATDRISSYEQYF	TGCAGTGCTACGGACCGTATATCTTCCTACGAGCAGTACTTC
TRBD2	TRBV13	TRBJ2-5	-	CASSSRTSGQETQYF	TGTGCCAGCAGCTCCCGGACTAGCGGGCAAGAGACCCAGTACTTC
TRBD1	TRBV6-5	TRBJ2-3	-	CASRDPGQGADTQYF	TGTGCCAGCAGAGATCCGGGACAGGGAGCAGATACGCAGTATTTT
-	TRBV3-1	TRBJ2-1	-	CASSQDLVANRVSYNEQFF	TGTGCCAGCAGCCAAGACCTGGTAGCTAACAGGGTATCCTACAATGAGCAGTTCTTC
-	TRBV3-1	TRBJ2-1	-	CASSQSAGYHEQFF	TGTGCCAGCAGCCAATCAGCGGGTTACCATGAGCAGTTCTTC
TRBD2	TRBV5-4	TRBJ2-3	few	CASSLVAGGTDTQYF	TGTGCCAGCAGCTTGGTTGCGGGAGGAACAGATACGCAGTATTTT
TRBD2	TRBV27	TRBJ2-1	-	CASSLSVLAGVGEQFF	TGTGCCAGCAGTTTATCCGTCCTAGCGGGAGTAGGTGAGCAGTTCTTC
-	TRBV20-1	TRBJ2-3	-	CSAREGDARGTQYF	TGCAGTGCTAGAGAGGGGGACGCCCGTGGAACGCAGTATTTT
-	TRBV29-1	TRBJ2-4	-	CSVEEEGWMNIQYF	TGCAGCGTTGAAGAGGAGGGTTGGATGAACATTCAGTACTTC
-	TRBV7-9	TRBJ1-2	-	CASSAGTGGYTF	TGTGCCAGCAGCGCTGGGACGGGTGGCTACACCTTC
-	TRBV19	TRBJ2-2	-	CASRALSTGELFF	TGTGCCAGTAGGGCGCTATCCACCGGGGAGCTGTTTTTT
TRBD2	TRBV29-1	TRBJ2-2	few	CSVEDFGLAGSGELFF	TGCAGCGTTGAAGACTTCGGACTAGCGGGATCCGGGGAGCTGTTTTTT
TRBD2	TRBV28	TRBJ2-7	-	CASSPLIAGVTPSYEQYF	TGTGCCAGCAGTCCCCTCATAGCGGGAGTAACTCCCTCCTACGAGCAGTACTTC
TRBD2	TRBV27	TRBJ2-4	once	CASSLVSSGPAKNIQYF	TGTGCCAGCAGTTTAGTCTCTAGCGGCCCAGCCAAAAACATTCAGTACTTC
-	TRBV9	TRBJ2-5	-	CASSANHGGLETQYF	TGTGCCAGCAGCGCGAACCACGGTGGGCTGGAGACCCAGTACTTC
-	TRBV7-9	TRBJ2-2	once	CASSSALGYTGELFF	TGTGCCAGCAGCTCAGCGTTGGGTTACACCGGGGAGCTGTTTTTT
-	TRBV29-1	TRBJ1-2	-	CSVEEVGYTF	TGCAGCGTTGAGGAGGTTGGCTACACCTTC
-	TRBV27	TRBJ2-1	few	CASSFGNEQFF	TGTGCCAGCAGTTTTGGCAATGAGCAGTTCTTC
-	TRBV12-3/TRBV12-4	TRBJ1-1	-	CASSLHTEAFF	TGTGCCAGCAGCCTACACACTGAAGCTTTCTTT
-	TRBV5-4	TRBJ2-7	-	CASSLRDFSYEQYF	TGTGCCAGCAGCCTTCGGGACTTCTCCTACGAGCAGTACTTC
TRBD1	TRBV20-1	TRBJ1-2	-	CSALGQDRGGYTF	TGCAGTGCCCTAGGACAGGACCGGGGTGGCTACACCTTC
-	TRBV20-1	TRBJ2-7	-	CSARGRGGPGVTNEQYF	TGCAGTGCTAGAGGGAGGGGGGGTCCAGGGGTTACCAACGAGCAGTACTTC
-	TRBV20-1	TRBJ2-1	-	CSASLGSNEQFF	TGCAGTGCCAGCCTAGGCTCTAATGAGCAGTTCTTC
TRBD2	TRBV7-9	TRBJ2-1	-	CASSSLAGVVYNEQFF	TGTGCCAGCAGCTCATTAGCGGGAGTGGTTTACAATGAGCAGTTCTTC
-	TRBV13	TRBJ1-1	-	CASSFPGQLNTEAFF	TGTGCCAGCAGCTTTCCCGGACAGTTGAACACTGAAGCTTTCTTT
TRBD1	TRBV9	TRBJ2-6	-	CASSARTGLDSGANVLTF	TGTGCCAGCAGCGCGAGGACAGGCCTTGACTCTGGGGCCAACGTCCTGACTTTC
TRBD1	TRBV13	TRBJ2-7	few	CASSSRDRGYEQYF	TGTGCCAGCAGCTCCCGGGACAGGGGCTACGAGCAGTACTTC
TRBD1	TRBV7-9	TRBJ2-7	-	CASSSGQIFYEQYF	TGTGCCAGCAGCTCGGGACAGATTTTCTACGAGCAGTACTTC
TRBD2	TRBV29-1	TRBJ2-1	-	CSVEGTSGRGVGEQFF	TGCAGCGTTGAAGGGACTAGCGGGAGGGGGGTAGGGGAGCAGTTCTTC
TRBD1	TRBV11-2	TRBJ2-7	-	CASRLQGDEQYF	TGTGCCAGCAGGCTACAGGGGGACGAGCAGTACTTC
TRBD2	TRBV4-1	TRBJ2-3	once	CASSQGLAGTDTQYF	TGCGCCAGCAGCCAAGGACTAGCGGGCACAGATACGCAGTATTTT
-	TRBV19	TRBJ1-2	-	CATRFYGYTF	TGTGCCACTCGGTTCTATGGCTACACCTTC
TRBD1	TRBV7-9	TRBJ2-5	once	CASSLGGQGAAETQYF	TGTGCCAGCAGCTTAGGGGGACAGGGGGCCGCAGAGACCCAGTACTTC
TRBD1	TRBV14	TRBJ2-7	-	CASSGTESYEQYF	TGTGCCAGTTCCGGGACAGAGAGCTACGAGCAGTACTTC
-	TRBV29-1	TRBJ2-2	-	CSVVGPGITSNTGELFF	TGCAGCGTTGTGGGCCCCGGGATTACTTCGAACACCGGGGAGCTGTTTTTT
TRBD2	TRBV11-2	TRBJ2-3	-	CASSPRLAGGSTDTQYF	TGTGCCAGCAGCCCGAGACTAGCGGGAGGGAGCACAGATACGCAGTATTTT
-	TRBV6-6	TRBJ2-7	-	CASSYGPEGQYF	TGTGCCAGCAGTTACGGCCCAGAGGGGCAGTACTTC